This T cell receptor beta chain was identified during a study of CD4+ T cells in melanoma. This clone was recorded only once. Its antigen remains unidentified. Sequenced by immunoSEQ multiplex PCR; TCRdb stores in-frame clones only, minus some. The sample lists about 50,000 clones; roughly nine tenths were seen once. Deletions cut 3 bases from V and 4 bases from J, with 10 bases between. Germline CDR1 reads KGHSH; CDR2 reads LQKENI. CDR3 size: 14 residues. Study outcomes and limitations: CD8+ T cell, macrophage and B cell function reportedly correlated with neoantigen-specific CD4+ T cells. Diverse differentiation states were reported for melanoma neoantigen-specific CD4+ T cells.

The genes are TRBV18 and TRBJ1-5; tentatively, D is TRBD1 (6 bases). The source of this sequence is a human donor with melanoma. Material for sequencing was peripheral blood. CDR3 protein: CASSPRTENQPQHF. The CDR3 nucleotides are TGTGCCAGCTCACCTAGGACAGAAAATCAGCCCCAGCATTTT.